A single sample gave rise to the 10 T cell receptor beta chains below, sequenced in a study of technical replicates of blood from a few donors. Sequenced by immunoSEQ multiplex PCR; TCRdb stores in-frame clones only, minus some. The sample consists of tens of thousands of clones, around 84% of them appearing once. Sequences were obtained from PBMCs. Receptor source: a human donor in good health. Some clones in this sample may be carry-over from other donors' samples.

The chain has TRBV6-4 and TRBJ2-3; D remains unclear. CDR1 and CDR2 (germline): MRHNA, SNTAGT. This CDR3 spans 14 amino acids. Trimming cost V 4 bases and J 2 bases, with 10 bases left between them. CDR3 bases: TGTGCCAGCAGTGTTGACATAACCACAGATACGCAGTATTTT. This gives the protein CASSVDITTDTQYF.

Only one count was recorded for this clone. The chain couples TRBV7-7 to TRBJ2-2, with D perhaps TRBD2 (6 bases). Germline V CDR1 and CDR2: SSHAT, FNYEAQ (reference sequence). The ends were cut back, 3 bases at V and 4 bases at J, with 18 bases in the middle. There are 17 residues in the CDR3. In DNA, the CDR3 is TGTGCCAGCAGCTTGGACACCGGGCCGCGGGGCACCGGGGAGCTGTTTTTT. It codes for CASSLDTGPRGTGELFF.

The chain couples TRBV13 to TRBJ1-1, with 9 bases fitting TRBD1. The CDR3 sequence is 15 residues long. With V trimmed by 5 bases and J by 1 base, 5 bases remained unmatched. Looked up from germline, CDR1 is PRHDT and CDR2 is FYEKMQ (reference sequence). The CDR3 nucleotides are TGTGCCAGCAGCACCTCGGGACAGGGGAACACTGAAGCTTTCTTT. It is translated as CASSTSGQGNTEAFF.

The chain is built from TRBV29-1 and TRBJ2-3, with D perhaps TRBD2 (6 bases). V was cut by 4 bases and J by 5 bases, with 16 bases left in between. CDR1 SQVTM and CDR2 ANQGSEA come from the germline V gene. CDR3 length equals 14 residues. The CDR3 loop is CSVALAVHIDTQYF. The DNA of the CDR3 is TGCAGCGTTGCATTAGCGGTGCACATAGATACGCAGTATTTT.

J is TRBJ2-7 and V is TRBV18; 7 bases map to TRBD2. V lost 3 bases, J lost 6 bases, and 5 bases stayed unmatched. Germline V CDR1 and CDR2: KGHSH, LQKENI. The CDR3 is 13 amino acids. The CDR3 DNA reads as TGTGCCAGCTCACCGAGACTAGCCACCGAGCAGTACTTC. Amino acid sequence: CASSPRLATEQYF. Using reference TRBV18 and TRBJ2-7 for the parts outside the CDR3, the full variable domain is NAGVMQNPRHLVRRRGQEARLRCSPMKGHSHVYWYRQLPEEGLKFMVYLQKENIIDESGMPKERFSAEFPKEGPSILRIQQVVRGDSAAYFCASSPRLATEQYFGPGTRLTVT.

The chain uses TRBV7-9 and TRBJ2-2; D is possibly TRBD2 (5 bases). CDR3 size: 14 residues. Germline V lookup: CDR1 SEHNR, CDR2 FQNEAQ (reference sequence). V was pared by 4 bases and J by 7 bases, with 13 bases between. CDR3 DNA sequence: TGTGCCAGCAGCTCGGATATAGGAGGCGGGGAGCTGTTTTTT. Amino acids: CASSSDIGGGELFF. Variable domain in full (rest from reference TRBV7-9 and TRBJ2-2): DTGVSQNPRHKITKRGQNVTFRCDPISEHNRLYWYRQTLGQGPEFLTYFQNEAQLEKSRLLSDRFSAERPKGSFSTLEIQRTEQGDSAMYLCASSSDIGGGELFFGEGSRLTVL.

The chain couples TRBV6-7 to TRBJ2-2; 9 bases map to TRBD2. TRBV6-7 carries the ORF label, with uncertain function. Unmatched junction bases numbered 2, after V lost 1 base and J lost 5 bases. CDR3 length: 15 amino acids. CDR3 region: CASSYLAGDTGELFF. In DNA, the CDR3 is TGTGCCAGCAGTTACTTAGCGGGGGATACCGGGGAGCTGTTTTTT.

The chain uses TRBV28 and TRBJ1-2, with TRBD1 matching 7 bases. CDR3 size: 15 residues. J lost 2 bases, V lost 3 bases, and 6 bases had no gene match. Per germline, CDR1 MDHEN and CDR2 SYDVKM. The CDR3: CASSFRDRKNYGYTF. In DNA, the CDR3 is TGTGCCAGCAGTTTTCGGGACAGAAAAAACTATGGCTACACCTTC.

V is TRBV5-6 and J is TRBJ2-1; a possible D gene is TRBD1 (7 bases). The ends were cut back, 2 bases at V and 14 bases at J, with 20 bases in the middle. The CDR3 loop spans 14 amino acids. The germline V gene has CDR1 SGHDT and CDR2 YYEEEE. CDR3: CASSFGAGGTKEFF. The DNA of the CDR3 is TGTGCCAGCAGCTTCGGGGCAGGGGGGACGAAGGAGTTCTTC.

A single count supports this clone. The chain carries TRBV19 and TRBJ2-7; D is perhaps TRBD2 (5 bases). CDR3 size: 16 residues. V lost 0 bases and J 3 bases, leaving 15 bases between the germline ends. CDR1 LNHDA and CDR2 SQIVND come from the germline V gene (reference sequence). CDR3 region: CASSIDAGPTSYEQYF. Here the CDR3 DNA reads TGTGCCAGTAGTATAGACGCGGGCCCTACCAGCTACGAGCAGTACTTC. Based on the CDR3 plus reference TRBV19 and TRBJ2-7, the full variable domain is DGGITQSPKYLFRKEGQNVTLSCEQNLNHDAMYWYRQDPGQGLRLIYYSQIVNDFQKGDIAEGYSVSREKKESFPLTVTSAQKNPTAFYLCASSIDAGPTSYEQYFGPGTRLTVT.